Sequencing of this T cell receptor (beta chain) was carried out in a study of tumor and adjacent non-tumor tissue in lung cancer. The overall study: Histology: about a dozen adenocarcinoma, a couple of squamous cell carcinoma, 1 small cell lung cancer. Study-level results: TCR diversity was significantly greater in tumor than normal lung tissue. Shorter survival was associated with higher TCR diversity in tumors.

TCRbeta libraries were built with three rounds of nested PCR, modified from ARM-PCR. TCRdb fed the multiplex PCR reads into MiXCR, producing one record per CDR3 protein. The data contain fewer than 100,000 distinct CDR3 sequences, roughly 80% of them seen just once; the ten biggest clones take up 51%. V lost 7 bases, J lost 1 base, and 4 bases stayed unmatched. The germline gives CDR1 SNHLY, CDR2 FYNNEI. The CDR3 consists of 15 residues. Concerning this clonotype: Its matching antigen is unknown.

This sample's RNA came from whole unsorted tissue. This non-tumor lung sample came from over 3 cm beyond the tumor edge. Newly diagnosed lung cancer patients had thoracic surgery in China, August–late 2014, without prior chemotherapy. This sequence originates from a man in his 60s with non-small cell lung cancer. The chain is built from TRBV2 and TRBJ2-1; TRBD2 matches at 10 bases. Sequences were obtained from distant non-tumor lung tissue. The CDR3 coding sequence is TGTGCCAGCAACAGCGGGGGGGTGTCCTACAATGAGCAGTTCTTC. Amino acid sequence: CASNSGGVSYNEQFF.